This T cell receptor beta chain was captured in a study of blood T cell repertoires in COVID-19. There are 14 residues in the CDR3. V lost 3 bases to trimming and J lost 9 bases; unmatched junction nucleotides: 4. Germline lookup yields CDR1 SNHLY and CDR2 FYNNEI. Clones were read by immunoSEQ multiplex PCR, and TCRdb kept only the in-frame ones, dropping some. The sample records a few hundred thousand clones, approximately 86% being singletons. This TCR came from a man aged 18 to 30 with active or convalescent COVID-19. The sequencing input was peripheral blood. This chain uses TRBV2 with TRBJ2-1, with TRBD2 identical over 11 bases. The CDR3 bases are TGTGCCAGCAGTGAGTTAGCGGGAGGGACTGAGCAGTTCTTC. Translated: CASSELAGGTEQFF.